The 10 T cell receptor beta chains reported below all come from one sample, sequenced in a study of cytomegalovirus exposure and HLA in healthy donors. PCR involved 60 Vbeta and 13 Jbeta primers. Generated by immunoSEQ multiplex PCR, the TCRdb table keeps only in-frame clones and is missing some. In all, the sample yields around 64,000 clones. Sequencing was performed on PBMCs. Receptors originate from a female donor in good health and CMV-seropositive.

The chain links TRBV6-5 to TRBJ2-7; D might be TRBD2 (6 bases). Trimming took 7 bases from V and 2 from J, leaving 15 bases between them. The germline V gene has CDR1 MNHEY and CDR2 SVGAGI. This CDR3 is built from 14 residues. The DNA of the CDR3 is TGTGCCAGCATCGACGCGGGGCAGCCCTACGAGCAGTACTTC. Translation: CASIDAGQPYEQYF.

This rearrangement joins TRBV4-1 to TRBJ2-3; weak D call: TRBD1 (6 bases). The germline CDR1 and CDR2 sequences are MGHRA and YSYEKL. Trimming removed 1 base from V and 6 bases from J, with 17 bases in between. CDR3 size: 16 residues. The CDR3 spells CASSQVFRGPMDTQYF. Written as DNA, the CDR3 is TGCGCCAGCAGCCAAGTATTCAGGGGCCCTATGGATACGCAGTATTTT.

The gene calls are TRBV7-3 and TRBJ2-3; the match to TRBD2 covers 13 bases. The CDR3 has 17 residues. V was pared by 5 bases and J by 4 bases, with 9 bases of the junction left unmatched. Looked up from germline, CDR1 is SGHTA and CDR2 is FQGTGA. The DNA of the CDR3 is TGTGCCAGCAGCAACCCACTAGCGGGAGGGCCCTCAGATACGCAGTATTTT. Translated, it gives CASSNPLAGGPSDTQYF.

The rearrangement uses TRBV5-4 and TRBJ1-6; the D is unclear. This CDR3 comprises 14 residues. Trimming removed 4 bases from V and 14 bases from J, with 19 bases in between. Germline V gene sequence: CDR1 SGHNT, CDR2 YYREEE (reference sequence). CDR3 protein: CASSPGQPGRTLHF. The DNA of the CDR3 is TGTGCCAGCAGCCCGGGCCAGCCGGGGAGAACCCTCCACTTT.

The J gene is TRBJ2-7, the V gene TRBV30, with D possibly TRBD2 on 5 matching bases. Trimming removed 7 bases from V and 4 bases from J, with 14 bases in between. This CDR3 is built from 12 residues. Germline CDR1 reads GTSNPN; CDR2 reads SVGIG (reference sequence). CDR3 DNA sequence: TGTGCCTCCTCCGGAGGCCGGTACGAGCAGTACTTC. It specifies CASSGGRYEQYF. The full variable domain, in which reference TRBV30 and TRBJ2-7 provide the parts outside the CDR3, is SQTIHQWPATLVQPVGSPLSLECTVEGTSNPNLYWYRQAAGRGLQLLFYSVGIGQISSEVPQNLSASRPQDRQFILSSKKLLLSDSGFYLCASSGGRYEQYFGPGTRLTVT.

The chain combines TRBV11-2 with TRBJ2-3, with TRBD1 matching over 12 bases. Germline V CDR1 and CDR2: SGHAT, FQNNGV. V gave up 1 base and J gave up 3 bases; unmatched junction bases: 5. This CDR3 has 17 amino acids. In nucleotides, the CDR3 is TGTGCCAGCAGCTTAGGGGGGACAGGGGGCTTAACAGATACGCAGTATTTT. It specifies CASSLGGTGGLTDTQYF.

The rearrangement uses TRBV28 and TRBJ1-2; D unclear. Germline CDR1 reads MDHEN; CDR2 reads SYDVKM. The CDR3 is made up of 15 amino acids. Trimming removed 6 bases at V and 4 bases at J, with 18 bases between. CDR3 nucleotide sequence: TGTGCCAGCAGCCCGTGGCAGGAGGCATCCTATGGCTACACCTTC. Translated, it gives CASSPWQEASYGYTF.

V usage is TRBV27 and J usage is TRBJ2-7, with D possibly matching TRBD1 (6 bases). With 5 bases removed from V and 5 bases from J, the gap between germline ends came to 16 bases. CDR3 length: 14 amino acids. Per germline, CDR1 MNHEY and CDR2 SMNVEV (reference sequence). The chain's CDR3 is CASSGGVRGDEQYF. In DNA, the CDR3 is TGTGCCAGCAGTGGAGGTGTCAGGGGCGACGAGCAGTACTTC.

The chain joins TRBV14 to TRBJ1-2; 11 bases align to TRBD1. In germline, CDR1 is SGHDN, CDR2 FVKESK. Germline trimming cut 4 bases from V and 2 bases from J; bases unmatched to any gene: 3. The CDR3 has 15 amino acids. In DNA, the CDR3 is TGTGCCAGCAGCCTCGGACAGGGGGCAAACTATGGCTACACCTTC. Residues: CASSLGQGANYGYTF.

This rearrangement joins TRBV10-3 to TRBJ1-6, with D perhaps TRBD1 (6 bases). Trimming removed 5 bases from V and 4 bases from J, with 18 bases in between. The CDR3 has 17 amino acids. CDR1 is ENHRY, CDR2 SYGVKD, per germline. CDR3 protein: CAISRGGEISYNSPLHF. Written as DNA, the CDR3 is TGTGCCATCAGTAGGGGGGGGGAGATCTCTTATAATTCACCCCTCCACTTT.